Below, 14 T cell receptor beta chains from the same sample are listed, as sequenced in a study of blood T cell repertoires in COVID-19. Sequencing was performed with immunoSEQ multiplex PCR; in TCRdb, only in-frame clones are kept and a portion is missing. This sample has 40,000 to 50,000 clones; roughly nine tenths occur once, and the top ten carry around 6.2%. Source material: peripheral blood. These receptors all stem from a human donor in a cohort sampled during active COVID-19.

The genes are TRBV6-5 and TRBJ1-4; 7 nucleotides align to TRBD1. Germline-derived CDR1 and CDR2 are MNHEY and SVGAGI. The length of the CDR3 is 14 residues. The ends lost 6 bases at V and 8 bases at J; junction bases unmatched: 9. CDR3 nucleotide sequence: TGTGCCAGCAGCCGGGGACAGCAAGAGGAAAAACTGTTTTTT. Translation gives CASSRGQQEEKLFF.

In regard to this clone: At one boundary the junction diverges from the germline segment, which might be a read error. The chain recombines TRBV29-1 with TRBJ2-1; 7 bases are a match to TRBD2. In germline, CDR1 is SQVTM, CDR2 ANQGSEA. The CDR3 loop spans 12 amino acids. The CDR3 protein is CGVSAGGGLQFF. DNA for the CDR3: TGCGGCGTTAGTGCCGGGGGAGGGCTTCAGTTCTTC.

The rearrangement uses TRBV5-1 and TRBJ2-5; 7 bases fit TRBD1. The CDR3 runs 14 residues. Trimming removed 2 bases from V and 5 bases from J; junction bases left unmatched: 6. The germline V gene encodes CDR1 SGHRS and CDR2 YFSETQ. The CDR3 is CASSLGGSSETQYF. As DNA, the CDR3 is TGCGCCAGCAGCTTAGGGGGCTCCTCGGAGACCCAGTACTTC.

The CDR3 here is CASSYSRETDTQYF. CDR3 coding DNA: TGTGCCAGCAGTTACTCGCGGGAGACAGATACGCAGTATTTT. This chain connects TRBV6-2 or TRBV6-3 to TRBJ2-3, with TRBD2 matching 7 bases. Germline values: CDR1 MNHEY, CDR2 SVGEGT. J lost 3 bases, V lost 0 bases, and 0 bases had no gene match. The CDR3 is 14 amino acids.

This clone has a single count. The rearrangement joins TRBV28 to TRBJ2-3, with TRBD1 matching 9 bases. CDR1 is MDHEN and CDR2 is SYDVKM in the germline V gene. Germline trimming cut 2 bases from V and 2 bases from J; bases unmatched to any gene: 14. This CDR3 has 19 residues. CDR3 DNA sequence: TGTGCCAGCAGTTTACCTTTTGGCAACAGGGGGCGCTTCACAGATACGCAGTATTTT. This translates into CASSLPFGNRGRFTDTQYF.

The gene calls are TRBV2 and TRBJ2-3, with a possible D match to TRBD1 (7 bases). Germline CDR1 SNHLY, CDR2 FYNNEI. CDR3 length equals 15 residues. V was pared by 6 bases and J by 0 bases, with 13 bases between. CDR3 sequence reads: CASRAGQISTDTQYF. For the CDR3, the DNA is TGTGCCAGCAGGGCGGGACAGATTAGCACAGATACGCAGTATTTT.

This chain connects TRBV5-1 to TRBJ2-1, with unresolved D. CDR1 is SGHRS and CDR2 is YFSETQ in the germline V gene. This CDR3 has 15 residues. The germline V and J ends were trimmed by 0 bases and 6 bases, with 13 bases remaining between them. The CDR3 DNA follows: TGCGCCAGCAGCTTGGGTTCTCCGATCGGCAATGAGCAGTTCTTC. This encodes CASSLGSPIGNEQFF.

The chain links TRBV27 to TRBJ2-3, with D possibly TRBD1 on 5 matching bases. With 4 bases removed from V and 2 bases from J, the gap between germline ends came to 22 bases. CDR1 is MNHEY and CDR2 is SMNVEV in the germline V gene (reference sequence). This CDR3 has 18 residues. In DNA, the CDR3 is TGTGCCAGCAGTTCCGACACCTCAGGGATCTGGGCCACAGATACGCAGTATTTT. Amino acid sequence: CASSSDTSGIWATDTQYF.

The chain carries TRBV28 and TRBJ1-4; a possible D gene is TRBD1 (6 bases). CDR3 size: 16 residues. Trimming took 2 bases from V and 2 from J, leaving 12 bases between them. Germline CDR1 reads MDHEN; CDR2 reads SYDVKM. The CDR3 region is CASSLKGEGTNEKLFF. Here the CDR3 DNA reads TGTGCCAGCAGTTTAAAGGGGGAGGGGACTAATGAAAAACTGTTTTTT.

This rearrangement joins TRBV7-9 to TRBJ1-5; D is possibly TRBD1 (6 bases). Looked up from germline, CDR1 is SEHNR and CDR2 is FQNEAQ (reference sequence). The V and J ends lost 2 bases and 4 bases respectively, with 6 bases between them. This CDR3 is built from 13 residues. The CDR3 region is CASSLRGNQPQHF. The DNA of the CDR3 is TGTGCCAGCAGCTTAAGGGGGAATCAGCCCCAGCATTTT.

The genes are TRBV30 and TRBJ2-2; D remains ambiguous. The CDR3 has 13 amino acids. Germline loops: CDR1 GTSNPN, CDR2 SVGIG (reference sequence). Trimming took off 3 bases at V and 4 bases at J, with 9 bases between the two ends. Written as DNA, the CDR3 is TGTGCCTGGAGCGAGACTGTCACCGGGGAGCTGTTTTTT. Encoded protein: CAWSETVTGELFF.

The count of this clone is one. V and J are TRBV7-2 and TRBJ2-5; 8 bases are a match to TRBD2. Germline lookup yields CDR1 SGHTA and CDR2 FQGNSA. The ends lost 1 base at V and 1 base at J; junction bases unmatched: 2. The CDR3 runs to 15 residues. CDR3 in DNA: TGTGCCAGCAGCTTAGACGGGAGGGCCCAAGAGACCCAGTACTTC. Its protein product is CASSLDGRAQETQYF.

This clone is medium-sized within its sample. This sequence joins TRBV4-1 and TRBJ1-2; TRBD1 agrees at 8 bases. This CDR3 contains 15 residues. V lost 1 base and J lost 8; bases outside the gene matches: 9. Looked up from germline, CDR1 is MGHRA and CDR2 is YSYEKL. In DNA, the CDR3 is TGCGCCAGCAGCCAAGTAGAGCAGGGGGCAGGGGGCTACACCTTC. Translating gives CASSQVEQGAGGYTF.

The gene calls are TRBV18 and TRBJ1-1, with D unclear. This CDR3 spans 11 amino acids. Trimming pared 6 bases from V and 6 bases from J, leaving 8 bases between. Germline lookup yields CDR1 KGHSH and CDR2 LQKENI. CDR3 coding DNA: TGTGCCAGCTCCCGGAGGTCTGAAGCTTTCTTT. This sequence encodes CASSRRSEAFF.